The clone carrying this T cell receptor beta chain was counted only a few times. Its antigen is unidentified. This sample stems from a study of cytomegalovirus exposure and HLA in healthy donors. Per germline, CDR1 SGHAT and CDR2 FQNNGV. CDR3 length: 14 amino acids. V was clipped by 3 bases and J by 5 bases; unmatched bases: 5. General study results and limits: Analysis performed later found more than 15,000 TCR beta sequences associated with HLA alleles at 0.05 false discovery rate. The investigators catalogued some 150 TCR beta chains as cytomegalovirus-associated. CMV antigen specificity of a few CMV-associated chains was confirmed in vitro.

PCR involved 60 Vbeta and 13 Jbeta primers. Assay used: immunoSEQ multiplex PCR; TCRdb lists only in-frame clones, some missing. Of 110,000 to 150,000 clones in the sample, more than 8% were seen once. Sequencing was done on a sample of PBMCs. The receptor was derived from a man aged 45 to 65 in good health and CMV-seronegative. The chain combines TRBV11-2 with TRBJ1-2; 8 bases agree with TRBD1. The CDR3 DNA is TGTGCCAGCAGCTTCGGGGACAGGATTTATGGCTACACCTTC. Protein: CASSFGDRIYGYTF.